The 13 T cell receptor beta chains below were found in one sample sequenced in a study of T cells in localized non-small cell lung cancer. Sequencing used immunoSEQ multiplex PCR; TCRdb keeps in-frame clones, though not all of them. Here the sample spans some 40,000 clones, around nine tenths being singletons. This specimen was peripheral blood, taken before any cancer treatment. The receptors come from a female donor at least 60 years old with stage I lung adenocarcinoma.

The chain joins TRBV5-1 to TRBJ2-3; 10 nucleotides align to TRBD1. V shed 0 bases and J 5 bases; nucleotides not matched to a gene: 15. The CDR3 has 19 residues. Per germline, CDR1 SGHRS and CDR2 YFSETQ. The CDR3 nucleotides are TGCGCCAGCAGCTTGGGACGAAGCAGGACAGGGGGTGGGTTAGATACGCAGTATTTT. This codes for CASSLGRSRTGGGLDTQYF.

The J gene is TRBJ1-5, the V gene TRBV7-6, with D tentatively TRBD1 (5 bases). The V and J ends lost 1 base and 2 bases respectively, with 12 bases between them. This CDR3 is built from 16 residues. Looked up from germline, CDR1 is SGHVS and CDR2 is FNYEAQ. CDR3 sequence: CASSLDAAGGNQPQHF. CDR3 nucleotide sequence: TGTGCCAGCAGCTTAGATGCAGCGGGGGGCAATCAGCCCCAGCATTTT.

The chain employs TRBV11-2 and TRBJ2-1; D call uncertain. CDR1 and CDR2 (germline): SGHAT, FQNNGV. This CDR3 region has 15 residues. The germline V and J ends were trimmed by 0 bases and 9 bases, with 15 bases remaining between them. The CDR3 here is CASSLENLVVTEQFF. As DNA, the CDR3 is TGTGCCAGCAGCTTAGAGAATCTAGTAGTGACTGAGCAGTTCTTC.

The gene calls are TRBV6-5 and TRBJ1-1; tentative D call: TRBD1 (5 bases). The CDR3 runs 15 residues. The V gene's germline CDR1 is MNHEY and CDR2 SVGAGI. Trimming removed 2 bases from V and 0 bases from J, with 10 bases in between. In nucleotides, the CDR3 is TGTGCCAGCAGTTACAGCCAGGGACTGAACACTGAAGCTTTCTTT. This sequence encodes CASSYSQGLNTEAFF.

This clone has more than one count but fewer than ten. The chain recombines TRBV19 with TRBJ2-2, with D perhaps matching TRBD1 (6 bases). The V gene's germline CDR1 is LNHDA and CDR2 SQIVND (reference sequence). Trimming stripped 9 bases from V and 5 bases from J, with 19 bases between. CDR3 length equals 15 residues. The CDR3 coding sequence is TGTGCCAGACCCGGGACAAACGTTGAGACCGGGGAGCTGTTTTTT. It codes for CARPGTNVETGELFF.

V and J are TRBV11-1 and TRBJ1-3; D remains ambiguous. CDR3 length equals 14 residues. With 3 bases removed from V and 4 bases from J, the gap between germline ends came to 10 bases. Germline CDR1 SGHAT, CDR2 FQDESV (reference sequence). The CDR3: CASSFNMGGNTIYF. CDR3 bases: TGTGCCAGCAGCTTTAACATGGGAGGAAACACCATATATTTT.

As for this clone: This CDR3 is missing its conserved last phenylalanine or tryptophan, likely due to a read error. The chain joins TRBV2 to TRBJ1-2; D is ambiguous. The V and J ends lost 8 bases and 4 bases respectively, with 17 bases between them. Per the germline V gene, CDR1 is SNHLY and CDR2 is FYNNEI. This CDR3 region has 14 residues. CDR3 sequence: CASGKGSRGYGYTL. As DNA, the CDR3 is TGTGCCAGCGGGAAAGGGAGCCGGGGCTATGGCTACACCCTC.

The chain is built from TRBV11-2 and TRBJ2-3; D possibly corresponds to TRBD2 (7 bases). V lost 5 bases and J 2 bases, leaving 17 bases between the germline ends. The CDR3 runs to 16 residues. Germline V lookup: CDR1 SGHAT, CDR2 FQNNGV. CDR3 sequence (DNA): TGTGCCAGCAGCGGAAGGGGGGGGACCCCCACAGATACGCAGTATTTT. Translation gives CASSGRGGTPTDTQYF. Full variable domain (outside the CDR3, taken from reference TRBV11-2 and TRBJ2-3): EAGVAQSPRYKIIEKRQSVAFWCNPISGHATLYWYQQILGQGPKLLIQFQNNGVVDDSQLPKDRFSAERLKGVDSTLKIQPAKLEDSAVYLCASSGRGGTPTDTQYFGPGTRLTVL.

This clone was observed once. The genes are TRBV18 and TRBJ1-6, with a weak D call TRBD1 (5 bases). Germline CDR1 reads KGHSH; CDR2 reads LQKENI. Trimming removed 6 bases from V and 0 bases from J, with 12 bases in between. The CDR3 runs to 16 residues. The DNA for the CDR3 is TGTGCCAGCTCCCCGGGACCGTACTCCTATAATTCACCCCTCCACTTT. As protein: CASSPGPYSYNSPLHF. Combining the CDR3 with reference TRBV18 and TRBJ1-6 gives the whole variable domain NAGVMQNPRHLVRRRGQEARLRCSPMKGHSHVYWYRQLPEEGLKFMVYLQKENIIDESGMPKERFSAEFPKEGPSILRIQQVVRGDSAAYFCASSPGPYSYNSPLHFGNGTRLTVT.

The chain recombines TRBV7-9 with TRBJ1-1, with a weak D call TRBD1 (6 bases). The CDR3 contains 14 residues. V lost 8 bases, J lost 2 bases, and 15 bases lay in between. Germline V lookup: CDR1 SEHNR, CDR2 FQNEAQ (reference sequence). In DNA form, the CDR3 reads TGTGCCAGCGGGAGGGGGTCCCCTAACACTGAAGCTTTCTTT. As protein: CASGRGSPNTEAFF.

The chain uses TRBV5-1 and TRBJ2-3, with 11 bases identical to TRBD1. Trimming cost V 2 bases and J 3 bases; bases outside gene matches: 5. The germline CDR1 and CDR2 sequences are SGHRS and YFSETQ. The length of the CDR3 is 16 residues. This CDR3 reads CASSFGQGARTDTQYF. The CDR3 coding sequence is TGCGCCAGCAGCTTCGGACAGGGGGCTAGAACAGATACGCAGTATTTT.

The chain joins TRBV6-1 to TRBJ1-6; perhaps TRBD1 as D (6 bases). This CDR3 is 15 amino acids long. Trimming stripped 8 bases from V and 9 bases from J, with 20 bases between. Germline CDR1 is MNHNS and CDR2 is SASEGT. CDR3 loop: CASVEGRGYASPLHF. CDR3 sequence (DNA): TGTGCCAGCGTTGAGGGCAGGGGTTATGCTTCACCCCTCCACTTT.

The rearrangement uses TRBV18 and TRBJ2-1, with D possibly called TRBD1 or TRBD2 (5 bases each). The CDR3 spans 14 residues. Looked up from germline, CDR1 is KGHSH and CDR2 is LQKENI. The V gene lost 2 bases and the J gene lost 1 base, with 6 bases spanning the gap. The CDR3: CASSPGGSYNEQFF. In DNA form, the CDR3 reads TGTGCCAGCTCACCAGGGGGTTCCTACAATGAGCAGTTCTTC.